Given below is one T cell receptor beta chain in context. The record originates from a study of blood T cell repertoires in COVID-19. About the study: Both acute and convalescent COVID-19 samples were obtained from the United States, Italy and Spain.

Germline values: CDR1 SGHTS, CDR2 YDEGEE. J was trimmed by 8 bases and V by 0 bases; bases with no gene match: 9. CDR3 size: 16 residues. Methods used by the authors: Amplification of reference gene primers was used by the study to estimate nucleated cell counts. Sequencing was performed with immunoSEQ multiplex PCR; in TCRdb, only in-frame clones are kept and a portion is missing. That table supplies the V and J calls and clone size; D and trimming were determined from the DNA. Of 60,000 to 85,000 clones listed, around 82% are singletons. Sequencing was done on a sample of peripheral blood. The chain employs TRBV5-8 and TRBJ2-1; 9 positions agree with TRBD2. This TCR derives from a human donor in a cohort sampled during active COVID-19. In DNA, the CDR3 is TGTGCCAGCAGCTTGGGTATGGCGGGAGGGCCTGATGAGCAGTTCTTC. Protein sequence: CASSLGMAGGPDEQFF.